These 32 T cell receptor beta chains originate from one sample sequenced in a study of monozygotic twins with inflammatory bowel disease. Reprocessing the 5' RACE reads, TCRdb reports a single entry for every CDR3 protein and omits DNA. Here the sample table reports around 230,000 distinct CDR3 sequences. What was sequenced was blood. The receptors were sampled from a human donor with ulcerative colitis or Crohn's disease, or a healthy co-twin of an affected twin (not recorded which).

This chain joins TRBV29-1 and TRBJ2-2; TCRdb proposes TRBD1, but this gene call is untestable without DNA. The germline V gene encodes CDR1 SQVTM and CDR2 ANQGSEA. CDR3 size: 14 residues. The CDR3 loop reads CSVRTGKGGGQLFF.

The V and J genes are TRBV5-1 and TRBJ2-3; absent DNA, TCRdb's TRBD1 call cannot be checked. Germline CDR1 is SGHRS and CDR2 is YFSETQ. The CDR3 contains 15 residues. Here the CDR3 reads CASSSGQGSPDTQYF.

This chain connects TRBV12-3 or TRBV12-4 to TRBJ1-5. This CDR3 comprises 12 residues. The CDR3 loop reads CASSLSSQPQHF.

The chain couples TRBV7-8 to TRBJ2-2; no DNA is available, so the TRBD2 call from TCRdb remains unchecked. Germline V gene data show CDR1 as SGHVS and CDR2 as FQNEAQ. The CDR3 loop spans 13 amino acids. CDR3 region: CASSFWGGGELFF.

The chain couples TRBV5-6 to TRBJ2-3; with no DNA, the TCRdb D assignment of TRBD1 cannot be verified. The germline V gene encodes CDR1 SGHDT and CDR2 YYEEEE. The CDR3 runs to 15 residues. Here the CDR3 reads CASSLRTGNTDTQYF.

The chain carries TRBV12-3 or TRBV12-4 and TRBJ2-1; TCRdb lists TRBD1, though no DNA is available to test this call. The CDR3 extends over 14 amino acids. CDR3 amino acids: CASSLEGQYNEQFF.

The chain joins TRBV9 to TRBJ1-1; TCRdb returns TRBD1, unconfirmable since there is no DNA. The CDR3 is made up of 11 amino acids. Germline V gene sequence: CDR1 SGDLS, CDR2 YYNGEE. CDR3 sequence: CASSPGTEAFF.

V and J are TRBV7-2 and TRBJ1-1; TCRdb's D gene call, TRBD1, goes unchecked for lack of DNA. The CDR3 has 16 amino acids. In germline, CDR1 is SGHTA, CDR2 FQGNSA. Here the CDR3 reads CASSLGAGTRNTEAFF.

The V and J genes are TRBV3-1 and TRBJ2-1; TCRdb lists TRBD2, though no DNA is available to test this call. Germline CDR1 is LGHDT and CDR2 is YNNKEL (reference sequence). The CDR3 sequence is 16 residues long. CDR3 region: CASSQTGTSGHNEQFF.

This CDR3 is CANRDRVGNEQFF. This chain joins TRBV18 and TRBJ2-1; the TCRdb D gene call, TRBD1, has no DNA to confirm it. The CDR3 has 13 amino acids. Germline CDR1 reads KGHSH; CDR2 reads LQKENI.

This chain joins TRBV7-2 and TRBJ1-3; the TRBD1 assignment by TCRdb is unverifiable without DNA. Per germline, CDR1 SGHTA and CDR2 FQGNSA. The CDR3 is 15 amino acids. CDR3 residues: CASSLGPGAGNTIYF.

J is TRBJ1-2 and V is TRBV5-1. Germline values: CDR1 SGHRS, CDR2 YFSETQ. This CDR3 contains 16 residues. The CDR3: CASSLEPIRTYYGYTF.

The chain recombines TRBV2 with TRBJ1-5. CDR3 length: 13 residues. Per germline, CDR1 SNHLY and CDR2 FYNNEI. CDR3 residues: CASTMIGGQPQHF.

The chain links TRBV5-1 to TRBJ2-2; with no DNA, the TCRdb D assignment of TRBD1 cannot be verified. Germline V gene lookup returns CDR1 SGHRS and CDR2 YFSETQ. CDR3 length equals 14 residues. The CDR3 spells CASSVRGNTGELFF.

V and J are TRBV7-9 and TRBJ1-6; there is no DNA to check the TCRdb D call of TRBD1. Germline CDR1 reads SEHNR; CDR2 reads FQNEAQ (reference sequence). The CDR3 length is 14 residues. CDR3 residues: CASSLDRAASPLHF.

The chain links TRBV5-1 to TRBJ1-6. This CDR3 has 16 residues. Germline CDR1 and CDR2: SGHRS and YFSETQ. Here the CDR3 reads CASSLVISSYNSPLHF.

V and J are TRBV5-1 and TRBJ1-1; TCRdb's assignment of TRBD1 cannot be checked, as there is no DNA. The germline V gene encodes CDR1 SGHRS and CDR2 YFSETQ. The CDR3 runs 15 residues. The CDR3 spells CASSLGGGRNTEAFF.

The CDR3 spells CASTHTGGRSYEQYF. The chain has TRBV6-1 and TRBJ2-7; TCRdb designates TRBD1, a call that cannot be tested without DNA. The CDR3 is 15 amino acids. Germline V CDR1 and CDR2: MNHNS, SASEGT.

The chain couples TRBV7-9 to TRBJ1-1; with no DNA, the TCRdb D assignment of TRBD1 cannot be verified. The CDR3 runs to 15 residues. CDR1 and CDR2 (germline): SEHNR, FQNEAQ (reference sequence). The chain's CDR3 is CASSLMDRVGTEAFF.

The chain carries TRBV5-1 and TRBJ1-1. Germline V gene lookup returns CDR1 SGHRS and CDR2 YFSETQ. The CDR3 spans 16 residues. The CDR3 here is CASSLAPRGENTEAFF. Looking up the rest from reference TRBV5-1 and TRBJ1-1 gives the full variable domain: KAGVTQTPRYLIKTRGQQVTLSCSPISGHRSVSWYQQTPGQGLQFLFEYFSETQRNKGNFPGRFSGRQFSNSRSEMNVSTLELGDSALYLCASSLAPRGENTEAFFGQGTRLTVV.

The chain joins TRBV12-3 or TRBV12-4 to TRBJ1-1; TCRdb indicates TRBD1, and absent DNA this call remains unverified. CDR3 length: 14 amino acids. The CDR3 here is CASSSRVRYTEAFF.

The CDR3 spells CASSLTGARGQPQHF. The chain couples TRBV7-2 to TRBJ1-5; as DNA is missing, the TRBD1 call by TCRdb cannot be tested. The CDR3 runs 15 residues. Germline V gene sequence: CDR1 SGHTA, CDR2 FQGNSA.

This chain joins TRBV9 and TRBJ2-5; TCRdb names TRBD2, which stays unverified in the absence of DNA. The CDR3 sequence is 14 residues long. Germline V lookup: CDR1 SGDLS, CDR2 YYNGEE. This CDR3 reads CASSASGVQETQYF.

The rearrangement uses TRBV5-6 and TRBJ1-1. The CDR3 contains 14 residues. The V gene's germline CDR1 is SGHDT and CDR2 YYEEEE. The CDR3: CASSLIGLNTEAFF.

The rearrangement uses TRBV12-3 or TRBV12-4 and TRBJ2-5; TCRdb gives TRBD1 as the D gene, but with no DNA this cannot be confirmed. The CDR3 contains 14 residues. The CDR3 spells CASSFIPHQETQYF.

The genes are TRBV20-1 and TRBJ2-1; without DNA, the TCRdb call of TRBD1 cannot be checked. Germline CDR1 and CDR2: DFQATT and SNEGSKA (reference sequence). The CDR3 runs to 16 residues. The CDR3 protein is CSARGFRGPQYNEQFF.

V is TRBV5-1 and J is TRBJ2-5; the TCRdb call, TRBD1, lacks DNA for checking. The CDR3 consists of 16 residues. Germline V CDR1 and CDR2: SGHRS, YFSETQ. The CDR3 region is CASSLAAQGNEETQYF.

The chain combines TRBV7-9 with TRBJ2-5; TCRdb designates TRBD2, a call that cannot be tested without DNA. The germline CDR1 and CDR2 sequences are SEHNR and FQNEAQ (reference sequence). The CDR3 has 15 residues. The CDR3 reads CASSRPQTNWETQYF.

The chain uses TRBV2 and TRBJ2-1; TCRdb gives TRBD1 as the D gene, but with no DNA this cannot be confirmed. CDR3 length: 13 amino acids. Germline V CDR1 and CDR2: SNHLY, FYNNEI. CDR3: CASSVTGGDEQFF.

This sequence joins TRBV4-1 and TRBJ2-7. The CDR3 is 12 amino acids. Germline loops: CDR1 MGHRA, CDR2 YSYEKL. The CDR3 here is CASSPTFGEQYF.

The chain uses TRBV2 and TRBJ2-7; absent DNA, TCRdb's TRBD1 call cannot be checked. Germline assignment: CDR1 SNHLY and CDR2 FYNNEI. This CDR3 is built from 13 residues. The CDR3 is CASSLRDTYEQYF.

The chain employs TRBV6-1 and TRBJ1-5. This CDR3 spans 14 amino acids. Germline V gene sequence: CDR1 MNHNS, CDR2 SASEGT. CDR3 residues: CASSGARNNQPQHF.